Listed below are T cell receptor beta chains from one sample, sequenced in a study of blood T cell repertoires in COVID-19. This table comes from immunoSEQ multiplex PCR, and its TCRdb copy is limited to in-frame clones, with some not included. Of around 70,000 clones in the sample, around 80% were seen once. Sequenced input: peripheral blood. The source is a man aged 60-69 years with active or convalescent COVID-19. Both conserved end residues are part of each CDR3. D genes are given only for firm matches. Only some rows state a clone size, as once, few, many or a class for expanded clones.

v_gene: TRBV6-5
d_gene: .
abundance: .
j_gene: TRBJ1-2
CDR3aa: CASSYKAGSGYGYTF
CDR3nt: TGTGCCAGCAGTTACAAAGCAGGGTCGGGCTATGGCTACACCTTC

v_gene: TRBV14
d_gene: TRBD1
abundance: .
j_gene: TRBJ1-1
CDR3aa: CASSLATGGKAFF
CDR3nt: TGTGCCAGCAGCCTAGCCACAGGGGGGAAAGCTTTCTTT

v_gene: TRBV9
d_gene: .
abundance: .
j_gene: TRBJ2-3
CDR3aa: CASSLVEGASTDTQYF
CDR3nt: TGTGCCAGCAGCCTAGTGGAGGGGGCTAGCACAGATACGCAGTATTTT

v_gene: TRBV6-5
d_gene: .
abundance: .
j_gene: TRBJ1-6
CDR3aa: CASTGVYNSPLHF
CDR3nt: TGTGCCAGCACGGGGGTATACAATTCACCCCTCCACTTT

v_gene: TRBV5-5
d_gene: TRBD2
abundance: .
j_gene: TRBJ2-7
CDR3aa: CASSYASGGAYEQYF
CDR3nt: TGTGCCAGCAGCTATGCTAGCGGGGGTGCCTACGAGCAGTACTTC

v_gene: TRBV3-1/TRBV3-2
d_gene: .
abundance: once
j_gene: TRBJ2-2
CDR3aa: CASSQLLVLDTGELFF
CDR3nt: TGTGCCAGCAGCCAGCTTTTAGTGCTTGACACCGGGGAGCTGTTTTTT

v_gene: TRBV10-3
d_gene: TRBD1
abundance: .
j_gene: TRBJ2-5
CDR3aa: CAISGPQGVNQETQYF
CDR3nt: TGTGCCATCAGTGGTCCCCAGGGGGTGAACCAAGAGACCCAGTACTTC

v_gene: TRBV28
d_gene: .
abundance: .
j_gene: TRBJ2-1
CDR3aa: CASSLGQGNRNEQFF
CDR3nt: TGTGCCAGCAGTTTAGGGCAGGGAAATCGCAATGAGCAGTTCTTC

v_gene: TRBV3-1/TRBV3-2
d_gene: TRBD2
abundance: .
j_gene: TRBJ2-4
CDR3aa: CASSPSSGGNIQYF
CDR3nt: TGTGCCAGCAGTCCAAGTAGCGGGGGGAACATTCAGTACTTC

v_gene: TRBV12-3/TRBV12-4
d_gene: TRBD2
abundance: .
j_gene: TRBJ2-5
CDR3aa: CASSLGGEGTQYF
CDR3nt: TGTGCCAGCAGTTTAGGTGGGGAGGGGACCCAGTACTTC

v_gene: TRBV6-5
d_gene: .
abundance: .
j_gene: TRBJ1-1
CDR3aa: CASSMRRVHTEAFF
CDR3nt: TGTGCCAGCAGTATGCGCAGGGTCCACACTGAAGCTTTCTTT

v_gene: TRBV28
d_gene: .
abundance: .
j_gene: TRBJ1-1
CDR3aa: CASRPMGPTEAFF
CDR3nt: TGTGCCAGCAGGCCTATGGGGCCCACTGAAGCTTTCTTT

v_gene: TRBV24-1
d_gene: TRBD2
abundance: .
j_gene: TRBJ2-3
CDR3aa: CATSVPSGGYSTDTQYF
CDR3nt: TGTGCCACCAGTGTTCCTAGCGGGGGGTATAGCACAGATACGCAGTATTTT

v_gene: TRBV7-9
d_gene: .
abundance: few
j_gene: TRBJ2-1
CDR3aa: CASSLRRGDRNEQFF
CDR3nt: TGTGCCAGCAGCTTACGGAGGGGAGATCGGAATGAGCAGTTCTTC

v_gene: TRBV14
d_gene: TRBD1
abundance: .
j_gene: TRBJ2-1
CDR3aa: CASKETGAHNEQFF
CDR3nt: TGTGCCAGCAAGGAGACAGGGGCGCACAATGAGCAGTTCTTC

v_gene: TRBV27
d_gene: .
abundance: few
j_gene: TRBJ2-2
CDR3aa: CASRLSRNTGELFF
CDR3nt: TGTGCCAGCAGACTGAGTAGGAACACCGGGGAGCTGTTTTTT

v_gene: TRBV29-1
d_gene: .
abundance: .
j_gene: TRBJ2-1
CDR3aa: CSVDRGALDEQFF
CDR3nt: TGCAGCGTTGACCGGGGGGCCCTTGATGAGCAGTTCTTC

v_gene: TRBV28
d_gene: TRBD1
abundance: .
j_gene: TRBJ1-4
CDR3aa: CASITRGRNEKLFF
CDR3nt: TGTGCCAGCATAACAAGGGGGCGTAATGAAAAACTGTTTTTT